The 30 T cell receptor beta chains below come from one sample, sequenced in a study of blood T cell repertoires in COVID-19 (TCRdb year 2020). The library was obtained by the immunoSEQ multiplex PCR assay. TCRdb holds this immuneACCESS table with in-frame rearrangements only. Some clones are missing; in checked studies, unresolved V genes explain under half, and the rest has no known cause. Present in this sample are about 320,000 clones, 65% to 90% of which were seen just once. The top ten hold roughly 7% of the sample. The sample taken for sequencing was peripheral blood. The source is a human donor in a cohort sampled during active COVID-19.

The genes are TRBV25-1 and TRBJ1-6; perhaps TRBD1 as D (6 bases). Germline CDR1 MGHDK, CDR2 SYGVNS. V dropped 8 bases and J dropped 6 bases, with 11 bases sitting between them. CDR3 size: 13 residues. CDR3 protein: CASLGQLNSPLHF. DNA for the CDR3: TGTGCCAGCCTTGGACAGCTTAATTCACCCCTCCACTTT.

CDR3 in DNA: TGCGCCAGCAGTTTGGGGGACAGTGGTGGCTACACCTTC. Amino acids: CASSLGDSGGYTF. The rearrangement uses TRBV23-1 and TRBJ1-2; the match to TRBD1 covers 7 bases. TRBV23-1 counts as an open reading frame of uncertain function. This CDR3 is 13 amino acids long. The trim removed 5 bases at V and 7 bases at J, leaving 7 bases unmatched.

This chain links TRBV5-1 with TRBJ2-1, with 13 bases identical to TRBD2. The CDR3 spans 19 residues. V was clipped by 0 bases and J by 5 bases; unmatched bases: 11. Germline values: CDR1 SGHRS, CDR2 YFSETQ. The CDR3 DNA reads TGCGCCAGCAGCTTGGGTCCGGGACTAGCGGGGTCCCGGCACAATGAGCAGTTCTTC. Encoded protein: CASSLGPGLAGSRHNEQFF.

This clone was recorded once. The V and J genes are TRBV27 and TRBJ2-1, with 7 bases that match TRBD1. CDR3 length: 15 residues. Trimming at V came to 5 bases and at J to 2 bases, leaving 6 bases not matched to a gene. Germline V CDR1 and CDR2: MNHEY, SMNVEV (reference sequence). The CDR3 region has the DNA TGTGCCAGCAGTACAACAGGGGACACCTACAATGAGCAGTTCTTC. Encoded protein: CASSTTGDTYNEQFF.

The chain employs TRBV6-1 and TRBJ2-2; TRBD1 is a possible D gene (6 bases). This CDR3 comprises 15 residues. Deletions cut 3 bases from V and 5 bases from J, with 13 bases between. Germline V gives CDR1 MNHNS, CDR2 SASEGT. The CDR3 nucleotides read TGTGCCAGCAGTGATTTCAGGGGAGATACCGGGGAGCTGTTTTTT. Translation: CASSDFRGDTGELFF.

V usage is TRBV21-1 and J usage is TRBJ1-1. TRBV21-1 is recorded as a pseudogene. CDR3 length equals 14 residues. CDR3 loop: CASSPRTPLAEAFF. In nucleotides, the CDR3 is TGTGCCAGCAGCCCCCGAACTCCCCTCGCTGAAGCTTTCTTT.

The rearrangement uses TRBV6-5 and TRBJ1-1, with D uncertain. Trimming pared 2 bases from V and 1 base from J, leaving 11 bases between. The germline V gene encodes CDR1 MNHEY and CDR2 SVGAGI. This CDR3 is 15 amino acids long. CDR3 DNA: TGTGCCAGCAGTTACGAGGGCGTACGGAACACTGAAGCTTTCTTT. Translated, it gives CASSYEGVRNTEAFF.

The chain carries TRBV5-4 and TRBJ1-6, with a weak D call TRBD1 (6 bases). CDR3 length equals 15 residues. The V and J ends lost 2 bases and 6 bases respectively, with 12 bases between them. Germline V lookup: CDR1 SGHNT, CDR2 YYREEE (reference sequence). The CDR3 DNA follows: TGTGCCAGCAGCTTACAGGGTAGCATTAATTCACCCCTCCACTTT. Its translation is CASSLQGSINSPLHF.

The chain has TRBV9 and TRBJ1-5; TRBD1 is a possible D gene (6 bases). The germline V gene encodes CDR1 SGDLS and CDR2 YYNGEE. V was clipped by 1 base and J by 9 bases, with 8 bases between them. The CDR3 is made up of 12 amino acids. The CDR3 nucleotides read TGTGCCAGCAGCGTATTAGGGGGGCCCCAGCATTTT. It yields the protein CASSVLGGPQHF.

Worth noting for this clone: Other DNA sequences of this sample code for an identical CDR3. CDR3 protein: CASSITGNTEAFF. CDR3 in DNA: TGTGCCAGTAGTATAACCGGGAACACTGAAGCTTTCTTT. This sequence joins TRBV19 and TRBJ1-1; no reliable D call. The CDR3 totals 13 residues. Germline V lookup: CDR1 LNHDA, CDR2 SQIVND (reference sequence). Trimming left V 2 bases short and J 1 base short, with 5 bases between.

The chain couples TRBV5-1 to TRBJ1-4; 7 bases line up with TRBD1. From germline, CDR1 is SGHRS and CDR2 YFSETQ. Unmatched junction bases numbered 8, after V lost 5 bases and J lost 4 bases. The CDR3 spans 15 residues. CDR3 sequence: CASRRTGDNNEKLFF. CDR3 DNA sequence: TGCGCCAGCAGACGGACAGGTGATAATAATGAAAAACTGTTTTTT.

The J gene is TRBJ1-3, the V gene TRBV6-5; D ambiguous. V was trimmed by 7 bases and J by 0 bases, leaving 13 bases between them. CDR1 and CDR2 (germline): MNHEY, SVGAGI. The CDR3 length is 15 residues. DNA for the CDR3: TGTGCCAGCATTTGGTTTCCTACCTCTGGAAACACCATATATTTT. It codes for CASIWFPTSGNTIYF.

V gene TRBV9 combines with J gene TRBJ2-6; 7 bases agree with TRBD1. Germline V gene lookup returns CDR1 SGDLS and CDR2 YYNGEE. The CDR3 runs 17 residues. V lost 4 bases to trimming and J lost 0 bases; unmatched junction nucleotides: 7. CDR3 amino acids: CASSMRTGRSGANVLTF. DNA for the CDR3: TGTGCCAGCAGCATGCGGACAGGACGCTCTGGGGCCAACGTCCTGACTTTC.

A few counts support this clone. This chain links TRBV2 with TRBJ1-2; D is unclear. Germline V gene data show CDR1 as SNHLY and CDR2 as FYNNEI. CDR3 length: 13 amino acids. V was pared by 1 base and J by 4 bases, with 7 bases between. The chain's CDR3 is CASSEEDSYGYTF. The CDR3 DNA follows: TGTGCCAGCAGTGAAGAAGATAGCTATGGCTACACCTTC.

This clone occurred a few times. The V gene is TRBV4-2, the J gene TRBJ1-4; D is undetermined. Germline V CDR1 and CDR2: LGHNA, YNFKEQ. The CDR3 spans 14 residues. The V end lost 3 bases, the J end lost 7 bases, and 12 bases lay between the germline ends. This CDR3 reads CASSQPLGVEKLFF. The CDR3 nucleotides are TGTGCCAGCAGCCAGCCACTAGGAGTTGAAAAACTGTTTTTT.

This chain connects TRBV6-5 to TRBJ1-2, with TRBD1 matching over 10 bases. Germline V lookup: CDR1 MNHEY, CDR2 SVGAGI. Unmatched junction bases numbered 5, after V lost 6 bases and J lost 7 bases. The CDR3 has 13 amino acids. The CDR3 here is CASRDRGHFGYTF. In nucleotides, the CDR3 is TGTGCCAGCAGAGACAGGGGGCATTTTGGCTACACCTTC.

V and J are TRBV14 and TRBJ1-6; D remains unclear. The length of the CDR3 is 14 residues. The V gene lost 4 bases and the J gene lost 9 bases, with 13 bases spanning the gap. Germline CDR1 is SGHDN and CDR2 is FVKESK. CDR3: CASSRVAKRSPLHF. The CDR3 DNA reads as TGTGCCAGCAGCCGTGTCGCGAAACGTTCACCCCTCCACTTT. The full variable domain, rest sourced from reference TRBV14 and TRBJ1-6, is EAGVTQFPSHSVIEKGQTVTLRCDPISGHDNLYWYRRVMGKEIKFLLHFVKESKQDESGMPNNRFLAERTGGTYSTLKVQPAELEDSGVYFCASSRVAKRSPLHFGNGTRLTVT.

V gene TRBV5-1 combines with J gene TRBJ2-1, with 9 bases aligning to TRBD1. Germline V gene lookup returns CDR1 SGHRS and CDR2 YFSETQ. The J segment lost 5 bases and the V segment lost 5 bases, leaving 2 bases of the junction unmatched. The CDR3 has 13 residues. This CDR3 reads CASRGQGDNEQFF. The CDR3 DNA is TGCGCCAGCAGGGGACAGGGTGACAATGAGCAGTTCTTC.

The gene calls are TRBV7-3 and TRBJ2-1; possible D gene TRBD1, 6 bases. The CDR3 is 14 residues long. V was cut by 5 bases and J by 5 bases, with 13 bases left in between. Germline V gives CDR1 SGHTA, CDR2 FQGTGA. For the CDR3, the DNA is TGTGCCAGCAGCCTCGCCCGACAGGACAATGAGCAGTTCTTC. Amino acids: CASSLARQDNEQFF. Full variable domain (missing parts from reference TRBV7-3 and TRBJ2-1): GAGVSQTPSNKVTEKGKYVELRCDPISGHTALYWYRQSLGQGPEFLIYFQGTGAADDSGLPNDRFFAVRPEGSVSTLKIQRTERGDSAVYLCASSLARQDNEQFFGPGTRLTVL.

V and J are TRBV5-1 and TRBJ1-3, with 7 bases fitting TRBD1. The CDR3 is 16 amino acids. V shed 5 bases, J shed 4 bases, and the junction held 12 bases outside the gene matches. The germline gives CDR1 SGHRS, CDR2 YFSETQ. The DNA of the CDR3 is TGCGCCAGCAGACCCCTTGGACAGGAGAACGGAAACACCATATATTTT. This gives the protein CASRPLGQENGNTIYF. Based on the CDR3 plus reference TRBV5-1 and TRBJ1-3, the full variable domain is KAGVTQTPRYLIKTRGQQVTLSCSPISGHRSVSWYQQTPGQGLQFLFEYFSETQRNKGNFPGRFSGRQFSNSRSEMNVSTLELGDSALYLCASRPLGQENGNTIYFGEGSWLTVV.

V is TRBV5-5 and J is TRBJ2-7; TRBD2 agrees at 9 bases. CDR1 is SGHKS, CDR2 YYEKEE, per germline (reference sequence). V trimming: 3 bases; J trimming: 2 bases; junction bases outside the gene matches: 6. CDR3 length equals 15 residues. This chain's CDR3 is CASSSGLAETYEQYF. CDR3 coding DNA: TGTGCCAGCAGCTCGGGACTAGCCGAGACCTACGAGCAGTACTTC.

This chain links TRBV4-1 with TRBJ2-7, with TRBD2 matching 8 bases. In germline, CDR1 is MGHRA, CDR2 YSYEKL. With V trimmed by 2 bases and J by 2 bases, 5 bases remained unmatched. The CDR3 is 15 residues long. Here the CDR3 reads CASSQRAGETYEQYF. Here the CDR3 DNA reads TGCGCCAGCAGCCAAAGAGCGGGGGAGACCTACGAGCAGTACTTC.

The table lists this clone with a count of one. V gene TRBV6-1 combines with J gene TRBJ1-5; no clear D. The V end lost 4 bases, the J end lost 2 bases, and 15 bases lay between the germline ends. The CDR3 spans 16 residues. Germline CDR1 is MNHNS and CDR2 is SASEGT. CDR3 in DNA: TGTGCCAGCAGTGTCCTCCTAACGGGTGGCAATCAGCCCCAGCATTTT. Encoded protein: CASSVLLTGGNQPQHF.

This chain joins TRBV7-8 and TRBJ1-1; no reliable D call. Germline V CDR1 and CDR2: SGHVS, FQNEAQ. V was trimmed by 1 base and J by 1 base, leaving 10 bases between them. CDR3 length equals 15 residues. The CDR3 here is CASSLVIGGNTEAFF. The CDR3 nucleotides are TGTGCCAGCAGCTTAGTTATCGGCGGGAACACTGAAGCTTTCTTT.

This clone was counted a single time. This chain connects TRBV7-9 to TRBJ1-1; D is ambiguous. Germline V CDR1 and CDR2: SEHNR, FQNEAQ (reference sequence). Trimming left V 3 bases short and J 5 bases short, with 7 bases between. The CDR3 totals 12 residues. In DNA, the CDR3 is TGTGCCAGCAGCTTCGGTTGGACTGAAGCTTTCTTT. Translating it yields CASSFGWTEAFF.

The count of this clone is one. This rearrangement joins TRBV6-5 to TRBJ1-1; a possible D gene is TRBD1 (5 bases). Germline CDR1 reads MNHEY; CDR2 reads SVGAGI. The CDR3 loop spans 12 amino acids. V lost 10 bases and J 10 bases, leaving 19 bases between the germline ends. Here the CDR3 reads CATRQNRWGAFF. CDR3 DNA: TGTGCCACCCGACAGAACCGGTGGGGAGCTTTCTTT.

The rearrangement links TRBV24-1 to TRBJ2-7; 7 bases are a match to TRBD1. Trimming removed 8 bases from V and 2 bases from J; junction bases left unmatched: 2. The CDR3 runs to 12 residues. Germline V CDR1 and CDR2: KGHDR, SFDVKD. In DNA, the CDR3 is TGTGCCACCATAGGGGGCCCCTACGAGCAGTACTTC. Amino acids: CATIGGPYEQYF.

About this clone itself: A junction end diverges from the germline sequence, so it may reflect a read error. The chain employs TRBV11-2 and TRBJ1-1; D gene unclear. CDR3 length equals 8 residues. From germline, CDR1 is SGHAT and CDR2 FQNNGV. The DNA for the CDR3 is TGTGCCAGCAGCTTGAGAGACTTT. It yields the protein CASSLRDF.

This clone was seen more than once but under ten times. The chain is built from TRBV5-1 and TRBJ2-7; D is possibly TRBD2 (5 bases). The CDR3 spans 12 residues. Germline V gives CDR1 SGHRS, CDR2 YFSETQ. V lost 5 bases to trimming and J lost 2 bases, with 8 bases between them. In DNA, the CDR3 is TGCGCCAGCAGGGACGGGGCCTACGAGCAGTACTTC. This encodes CASRDGAYEQYF.

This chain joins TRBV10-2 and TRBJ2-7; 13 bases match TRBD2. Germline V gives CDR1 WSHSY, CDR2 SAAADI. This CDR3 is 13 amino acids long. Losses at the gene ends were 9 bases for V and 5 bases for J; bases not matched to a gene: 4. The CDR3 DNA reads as TGCGCCAGTAGACTAGCGGGGGGCCACGAGCAGTACTTC. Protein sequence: CASRLAGGHEQYF.